What follows is one T cell receptor (beta chain) and its context. PCR amplification relied on 60 Vbeta primers (plus 13 Jbeta primers). The protocol was immunoSEQ multiplex PCR, while the TCRdb copy is restricted to in-frame clones and leaves out a portion. The sample consists of some 190,000 clones, 75% to 90% of them appearing once. This entry comes from a study of cytomegalovirus exposure and HLA in healthy donors. CDR3 length: 13 amino acids. CDR1 and CDR2 from the germline V gene are SNHLY and FYNNEI. Losses at the gene ends were 10 bases for V and 4 bases for J; bases not matched to a gene: 5. The sequence came from a woman younger than 45 in good health and CMV-seronegative. The chain uses TRBV2 and TRBJ2-1; TRBD2 matches 9 bases. Source material: PBMCs. The CDR3 DNA sequence: TGTGCCACAACTGCGGGAGGGTACAATGAGCAGTTCTTC. Translation gives CATTAGGYNEQFF.